One and the same sample provided the 11 T cell receptor beta chains below, sequenced in a study of T cell changes during pregnancy in multiple sclerosis. Here immunoSEQ multiplex PCR was the method, and the copy in TCRdb shows in-frame clones only, minus some. The repertoire holds tens of thousands of clones, with under 95% as singletons. The sequencing used peripheral blood, collected after pregnancy. These receptors all come from a female donor with multiple sclerosis, enrolled in a pregnancy study.

The V gene is TRBV5-1, the J gene TRBJ2-7; D is undetermined. The CDR3 is 11 residues long. The germline gives CDR1 SGHRS, CDR2 YFSETQ. The germline V and J ends were trimmed by 5 bases and 4 bases, with 7 bases remaining between them. The CDR3: CASRAQYEQYF. CDR3 nucleotide sequence: TGCGCCAGCAGGGCCCAATACGAGCAGTACTTC.

The rearrangement links TRBV18 to TRBJ2-7; 9 bases fit TRBD2. Germline values: CDR1 KGHSH, CDR2 LQKENI. The CDR3 is 14 amino acids. With 0 bases clipped from V and 6 bases from J, the junction kept 3 bases outside the gene matches. CDR3 DNA: TGTGCCAGCTCACCACCTAGCGGGAGTCGCGAGCAGTACTTC. It is translated as CASSPPSGSREQYF.

The V and J genes are TRBV4-1 and TRBJ2-7; TRBD2 matches 8 bases. Germline V gene sequence: CDR1 MGHRA, CDR2 YSYEKL. V trimming: 2 bases; J trimming: 4 bases; junction bases outside the gene matches: 7. The CDR3 is 15 residues long. CDR3 in amino acids: CASSQTGLDGYEQYF. Here the CDR3 DNA reads TGCGCCAGCAGCCAAACGGGACTAGACGGGTACGAGCAGTACTTC.

The chain carries TRBV7-6 and TRBJ2-7; TRBD1 matches 9 bases. Germline-derived CDR1 and CDR2 are SGHVS and FNYEAQ. V shed 1 base, J shed 3 bases, and the junction held 7 bases outside the gene matches. The CDR3 spans 16 residues. Written as DNA, the CDR3 is TGTGCCAGCAGCTTAGTAAGTGGGGACAGGGACTACGAGCAGTACTTC. Protein: CASSLVSGDRDYEQYF.

This rearrangement joins TRBV6-1 to TRBJ2-7, with 8 bases fitting TRBD2. From germline, CDR1 is MNHNS and CDR2 SASEGT. Unmatched junction bases numbered 7, after V lost 4 bases and J lost 5 bases. The CDR3 runs 14 residues. Written as DNA, the CDR3 is TGTGCCAGCAGTGGGACGGGCGGGAGGAACGAGCAGTACTTC. Its protein is CASSGTGGRNEQYF.

This chain joins TRBV19 and TRBJ1-2; 10 bases fit TRBD1. V lost 4 bases and J lost 6; bases outside the gene matches: 2. The CDR3 is 13 amino acids. Looked up from germline, CDR1 is LNHDA and CDR2 is SQIVND (reference sequence). The CDR3 reads CASSTGTGDGYTF. In DNA form, the CDR3 reads TGTGCCAGTAGTACCGGGACAGGGGATGGCTACACCTTC.

The chain combines TRBV7-2 with TRBJ2-7, with 7 bases identical to TRBD2. Germline V lookup: CDR1 SGHTA, CDR2 FQGNSA. Losses at the gene ends were 5 bases for V and 2 bases for J; bases not matched to a gene: 12. The CDR3 loop spans 16 amino acids. DNA of the CDR3: TGTGCCAGCAGCGTACTGCCTCTAGCGGCCCCCTACGAGCAGTACTTC. It is translated as CASSVLPLAAPYEQYF.

J is TRBJ2-5 and V is TRBV27; 7 bases map to TRBD1. Germline CDR1 MNHEY, CDR2 SMNVEV (reference sequence). Germline trimming cut 5 bases from V and 5 bases from J; bases unmatched to any gene: 14. The CDR3 loop spans 16 amino acids. CDR3 amino acids: CASSASQTGFGETQYF. CDR3 nucleotide sequence: TGTGCCAGCAGTGCTTCCCAGACAGGGTTCGGGGAGACCCAGTACTTC.

This chain links TRBV5-6 with TRBJ1-3; unclear D gene. This CDR3 has 17 residues. Germline-derived CDR1 and CDR2 are SGHDT and YYEEEE. The V and J ends lost 4 bases and 0 bases respectively, with 17 bases between them. For the CDR3, the DNA is TGTGCCAGCAGCCCTCATTCCGGGTACCTCTCTGGAAACACCATATATTTT. It encodes CASSPHSGYLSGNTIYF. Based on the CDR3 plus reference TRBV5-6 and TRBJ1-3, the full variable domain is DAGVTQSPTHLIKTRGQQVTLRCSPKSGHDTVSWYQQALGQGPQFIFQYYEEEERQRGNFPDRFSGHQFPNYSSELNVNALLLGDSALYLCASSPHSGYLSGNTIYFGEGSWLTVV.

V gene TRBV6-1 combines with J gene TRBJ2-7, with D tentatively TRBD2 (5 bases). The ends were cut back, 6 bases at V and 2 bases at J, with 11 bases in the middle. The CDR3 contains 13 residues. The V gene's germline CDR1 is MNHNS and CDR2 SASEGT. CDR3 DNA sequence: TGTGCCAGCAGAACCGGGAAGGCCTACGAGCAGTACTTC. This gives the protein CASRTGKAYEQYF.

This chain connects TRBV5-1 to TRBJ2-7; TRBD2 might be the D (6 bases). The CDR3 totals 16 residues. Trimming shortened V by 0 bases and J by 2 bases, and 15 bases separated the two germline ends. Germline CDR1 is SGHRS and CDR2 is YFSETQ. The CDR3 loop is CASSLVGGLSTYEQYF. For the CDR3, the DNA is TGCGCCAGCAGCTTGGTGGGGGGACTCTCAACCTACGAGCAGTACTTC.